A selection of T cell receptor beta chains follows, all from one sample in a study of early T cells in non-severe SARS-CoV-2 infection. TCRdb independently ran MiXCR on the 5' RACE reads; one entry per CDR3 protein. The table has about 94,000 distinct CDR3 sequences, approximately 13% seen once. Sequencing was carried out using whole blood. Receptors originate from an adult who was a healthcare worker with PCR-confirmed SARS-CoV-2 infection or an uninfected control (not recorded which). CDR3s include the opening cysteine and the closing phenylalanine or tryptophan. Clone sizes are given selectively: once, few, many, or a class where the clone is expanded.

clone_size v_call cdr3_aa
- TRBV3-1 CASSPAAGQAFYGYTF
- TRBV20-1 CSARENSEYGYTF
few TRBV7-9 CASSLEEAFF
many TRBV11-1 CASSLDRVLYNEQFF
few TRBV7-2 CASSLLQGHTEAFF
few TRBV7-8 CASSLVPSRGGTDTQYF
many TRBV11-2 CASSFGRVGQETQYF
few TRBV4-1 CASSQERTSGGPETQYF
many TRBV11-2 CASSVETSRATDTQYF
- TRBV6-6 CASSSPKSDTQYF
few TRBV12-3/TRBV12-4 CASSFGEKLFF
- TRBV5-5 CASSLEGTGNNEQFF
- TRBV18 CASSPPGTGGFNGYTF
few TRBV9 CASSVGTGFPYEQYF
many TRBV29-1 CSVDGGGSTDTQYF
- TRBV20-1 CSAQLRTGIVYEQYF
- TRBV7-2 CASSPRNQAYEQYF
few TRBV4-1 CASSQEGEGRANSPLHF
many TRBV2 CATSPGQGASAGNTIYF
many TRBV18 CASSPTVGGAYNEQFF
- TRBV20-1 CSASYTGEGDTQYF
- TRBV6-2/TRBV6-3 CASSPQGPQTQYF
few TRBV28 CASSSGQGNEQFF
many TRBV7-8 CASSLSPNEQFF
many TRBV20-1 CSLKQGTTNEKLFF
- TRBV20-1 CSAILAGLETQYF
many TRBV28 CASRPGDTLKNEQFF
- TRBV29-1 CSVEDPQGAHEQYF
- TRBV3-1 CASSQDLGLATYEQYF
- TRBV12-3/TRBV12-4 CASKKAGLLTDTQYF
many TRBV4-2 CASSQDVEGGELFF
- TRBV27 CASSLLASGGADTQYF
few TRBV7-8 CASSALAHNEQFF
once TRBV4-3 CASSQGDRGSPLHF
many TRBV7-9 CASSLGAGRTYEQYF
few TRBV27 CASSLTWNTGELFF
few TRBV3-1 CASSQGDGTRDFF
many TRBV27 CASSLYGQSEAFF
- TRBV28 CASKLRGLHVYGYTF
few TRBV20-1 CSASLSRGGHDEQFF
many TRBV20-1 CSARTLAGNTDTQYF
many TRBV2 CASSEGVSGANVLTF
many TRBV3-1 CASSQDPRTRITDTQYF
many TRBV5-6 CASSPKGGQGVYNEQFF
few TRBV25-1 CASSEYGGEQYF
few TRBV11-1 CASSGRQSPGELFF
- TRBV29-1 CSADTGANVLTF
many TRBV6-2/TRBV6-3 CASSYRQGGELFF
many TRBV7-8 CASSRGDRGLNTEAFF
few TRBV11-2 CASSSLDRASSPLHF